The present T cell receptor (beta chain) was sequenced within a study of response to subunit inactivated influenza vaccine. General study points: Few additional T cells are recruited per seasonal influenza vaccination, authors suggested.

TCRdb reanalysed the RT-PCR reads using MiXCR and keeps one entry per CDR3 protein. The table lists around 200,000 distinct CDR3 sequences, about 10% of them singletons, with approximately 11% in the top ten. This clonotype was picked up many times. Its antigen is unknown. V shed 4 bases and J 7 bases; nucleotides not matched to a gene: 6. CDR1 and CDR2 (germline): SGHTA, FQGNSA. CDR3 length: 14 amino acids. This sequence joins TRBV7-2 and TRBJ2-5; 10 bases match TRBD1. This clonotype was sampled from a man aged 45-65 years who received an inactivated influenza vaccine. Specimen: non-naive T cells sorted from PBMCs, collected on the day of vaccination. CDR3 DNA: TGTGCCAGCAGCTCGCCGGGACAGGGGATGACCCAGTACTTC. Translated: CASSSPGQGMTQYF. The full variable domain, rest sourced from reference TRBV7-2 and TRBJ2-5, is GAGVSQSPSNKVTEKGKDVELRCDPISGHTALYWYRQSLGQGLEFLIYFQGNSAPDKSGLPSDRFSAERTGGSVSTLTIQRTQQEDSAVYLCASSSPGQGMTQYFGPGTRLLVL.